The clone carrying this TCR beta chain was seen a handful of times. The antigen is unknown. This specimen comes from a study of blood T cells in healthy people across ages. V lost 0 bases, J lost 0 bases, and 10 bases lay in between. The CDR3 spans 16 residues. Germline V gene data show CDR1 as MNHNY and CDR2 as SVGAGI (reference sequence). Study-wide findings and caveats: Not knowing donor CMV status may have confounded expanded clonotype changes.

Combining a sample-barcoded 5' primer with a J-beta primer mix, a second PCR ran for roughly 7 to 12 cycles. Each CDR3 protein gets one entry after TCRdb re-called the 5' RACE reads with MiXCR. The top ten clones hold 0.75% of a sample with under 1,100,000 distinct CDR3 sequences, around 25% of them seen once. This same sample was also part of a study on T cells of mothers and their children. From that report: In this cohort, donors were a few healthy Caucasian mothers plus their six children. Sample barcodes plus 2-4 random nucleotides came from the M1S primer.

The rearrangement uses TRBV6-6 and TRBJ2-3, with unresolved D. This clonotype was sampled from a girl aged 2 to 10 in good health. The sample was blood. CDR3 coding DNA: TGTGCCAGCAGTTACTCCAGCGCACAAAGCACAGATACGCAGTATTTT. Protein product: CASSYSSAQSTDTQYF.